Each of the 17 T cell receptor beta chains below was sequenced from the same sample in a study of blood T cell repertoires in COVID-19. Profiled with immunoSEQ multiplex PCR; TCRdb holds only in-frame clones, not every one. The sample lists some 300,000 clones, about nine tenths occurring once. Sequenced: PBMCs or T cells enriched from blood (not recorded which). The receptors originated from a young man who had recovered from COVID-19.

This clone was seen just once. CDR3 nucleotides: TGTGCCAGCAGCTCGCTCTCCCAGGGGGCTAGGCACGAGCAGTACTTC. Its translation: CASSSLSQGARHEQYF. This sequence joins TRBV14 and TRBJ2-7; 8 nucleotides match TRBD1. The CDR3 is 16 amino acids. Germline loops: CDR1 SGHDN, CDR2 FVKESK. V was pared by 5 bases and J by 5 bases, with 14 bases of the junction left unmatched. The full variable domain, in which reference TRBV14 and TRBJ2-7 provide the parts outside the CDR3, is EAGVTQFPSHSVIEKGQTVTLRCDPISGHDNLYWYRRVMGKEIKFLLHFVKESKQDESGMPNNRFLAERTGGTYSTLKVQPAELEDSGVYFCASSSLSQGARHEQYFGPGTRLTVT.

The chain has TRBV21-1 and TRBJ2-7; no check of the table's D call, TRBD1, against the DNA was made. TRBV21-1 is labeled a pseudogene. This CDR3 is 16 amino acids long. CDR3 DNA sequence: TGTGCCAGCAGCAAAGCACTCTTAAGACAGGGCGGCGAGCAGTACTTC. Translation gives CASSKALLRQGGEQYF.

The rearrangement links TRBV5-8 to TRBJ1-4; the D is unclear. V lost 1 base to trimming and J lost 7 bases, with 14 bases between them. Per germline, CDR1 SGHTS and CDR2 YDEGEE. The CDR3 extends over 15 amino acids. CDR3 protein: CASSLSRVLGEKLFF. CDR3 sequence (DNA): TGTGCCAGCAGCTTGTCTCGGGTTTTGGGTGAAAAACTGTTTTTT.

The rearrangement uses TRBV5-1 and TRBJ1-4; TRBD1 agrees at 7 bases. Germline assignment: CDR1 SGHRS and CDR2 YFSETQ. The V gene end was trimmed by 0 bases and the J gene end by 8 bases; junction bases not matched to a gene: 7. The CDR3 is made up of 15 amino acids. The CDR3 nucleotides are TGCGCCAGCAGCTTGGAGGGGGCGCGAGGGGAAAAACTGTTTTTT. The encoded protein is CASSLEGARGEKLFF. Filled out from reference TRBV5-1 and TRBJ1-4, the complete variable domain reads KAGVTQTPRYLIKTRGQQVTLSCSPISGHRSVSWYQQTPGQGLQFLFEYFSETQRNKGNFPGRFSGRQFSNSRSEMNVSTLELGDSALYLCASSLEGARGEKLFFGSGTQLSVL.

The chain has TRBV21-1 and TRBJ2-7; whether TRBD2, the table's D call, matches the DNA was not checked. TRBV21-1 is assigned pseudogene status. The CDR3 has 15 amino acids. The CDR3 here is CASSKGEGHFYEQYF. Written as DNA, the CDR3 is TGTGCCAGCAGCAAAGGGGAGGGACACTTCTACGAGCAGTACTTC.

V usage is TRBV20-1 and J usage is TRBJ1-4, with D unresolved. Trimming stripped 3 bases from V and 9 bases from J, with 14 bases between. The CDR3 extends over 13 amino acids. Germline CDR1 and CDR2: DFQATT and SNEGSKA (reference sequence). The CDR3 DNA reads TGCAGTGCTAGTTCTAGTTCTGAACAAAAACTGTTTTTT. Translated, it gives CSASSSSEQKLFF.

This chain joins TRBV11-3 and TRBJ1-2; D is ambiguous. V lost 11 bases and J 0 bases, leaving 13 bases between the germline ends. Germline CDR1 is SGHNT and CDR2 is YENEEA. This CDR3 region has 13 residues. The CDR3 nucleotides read TGTGCCTCGACTCGGAGCCCTAACTATGGCTACACCTTC. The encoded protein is CASTRSPNYGYTF. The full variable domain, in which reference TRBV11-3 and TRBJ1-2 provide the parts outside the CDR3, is EAGVVQSPRYKIIEKKQPVAFWCNPISGHNTLYWYLQNLGQGPELLIRYENEEAVDDSQLPKDRFSAERLKGVDSTLKIQPAELGDSAVYLCASTRSPNYGYTFGSGTRLTVV.

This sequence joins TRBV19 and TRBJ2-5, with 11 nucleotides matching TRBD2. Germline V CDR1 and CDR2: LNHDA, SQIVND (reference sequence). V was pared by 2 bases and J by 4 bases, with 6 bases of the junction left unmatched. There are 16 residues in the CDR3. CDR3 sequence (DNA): TGTGCCAGTAGTATAAATATAGGGACTAGCGGAGAGACCCAGTACTTC. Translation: CASSINIGTSGETQYF.

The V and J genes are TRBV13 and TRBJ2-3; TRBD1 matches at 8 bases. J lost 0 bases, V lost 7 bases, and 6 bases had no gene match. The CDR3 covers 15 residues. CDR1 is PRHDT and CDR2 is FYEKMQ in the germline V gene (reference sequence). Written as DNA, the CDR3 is TGTGCCAGCAACTGGGACAGGTCTAGCACAGATACGCAGTATTTT. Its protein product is CASNWDRSSTDTQYF.

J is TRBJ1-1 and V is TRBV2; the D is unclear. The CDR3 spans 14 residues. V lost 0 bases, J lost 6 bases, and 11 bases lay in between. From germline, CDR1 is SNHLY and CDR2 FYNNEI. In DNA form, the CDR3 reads TGTGCCAGCAGTGAAGCTCGGGGTACCGCTGAAGCTTTCTTT. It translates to CASSEARGTAEAFF. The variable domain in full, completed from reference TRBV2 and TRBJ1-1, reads EPEVTQTPSHQVTQMGQEVILRCVPISNHLYFYWYRQILGQKVEFLVSFYNNEISEKSEIFDDQFSVERPDGSNFTLKIRSTKLEDSAMYFCASSEARGTAEAFFGQGTRLTVV.

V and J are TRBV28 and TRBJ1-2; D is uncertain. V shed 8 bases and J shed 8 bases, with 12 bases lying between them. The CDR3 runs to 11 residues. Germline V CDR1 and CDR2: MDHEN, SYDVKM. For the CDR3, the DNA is TGTGCCAGCGCCGAAAGTCAGGGCTACACCTTC. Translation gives CASAESQGYTF.

CDR3 in amino acids: CASSTNRDRGRSAGNTIYF. CDR3 sequence (DNA): TGTGCCAGCAGCACCAACCGGGACAGGGGGCGAAGCGCTGGAAACACCATATATTTT. V gene TRBV5-4 combines with J gene TRBJ1-3; 12 bases are shared with TRBD1. Per germline, CDR1 SGHNT and CDR2 YYREEE (reference sequence). The CDR3 runs to 19 residues. The J segment lost 2 bases and the V segment lost 4 bases, leaving 13 bases of the junction unmatched.

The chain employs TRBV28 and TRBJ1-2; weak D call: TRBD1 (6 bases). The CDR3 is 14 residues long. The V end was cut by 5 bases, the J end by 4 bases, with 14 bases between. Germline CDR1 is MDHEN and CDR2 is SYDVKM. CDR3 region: CASSPGDTPYGYTF. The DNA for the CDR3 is TGTGCCAGCAGTCCCGGGGACACCCCCTATGGCTACACCTTC.

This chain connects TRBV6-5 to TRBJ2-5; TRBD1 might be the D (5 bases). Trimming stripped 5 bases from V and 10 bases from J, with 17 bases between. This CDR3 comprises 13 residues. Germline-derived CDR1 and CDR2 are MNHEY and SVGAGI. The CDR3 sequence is CASSTTGPGYQYF. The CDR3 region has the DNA TGTGCCAGCAGTACAACAGGCCCGGGTTACCAGTACTTC.

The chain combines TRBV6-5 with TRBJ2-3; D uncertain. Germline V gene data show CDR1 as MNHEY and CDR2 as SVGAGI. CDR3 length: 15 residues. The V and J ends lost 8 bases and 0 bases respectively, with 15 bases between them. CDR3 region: CASVFGGPSTDTQYF. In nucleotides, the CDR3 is TGTGCCAGCGTTTTTGGCGGTCCTAGCACAGATACGCAGTATTTT.

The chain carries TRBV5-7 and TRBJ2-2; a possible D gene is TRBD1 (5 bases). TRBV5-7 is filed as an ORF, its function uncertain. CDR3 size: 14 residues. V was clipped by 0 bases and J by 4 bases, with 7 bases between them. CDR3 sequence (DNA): TGTGCCAGCAGCTTGGGGGGCTCCACCGGGGAGCTGTTTTTT. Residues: CASSLGGSTGELFF.

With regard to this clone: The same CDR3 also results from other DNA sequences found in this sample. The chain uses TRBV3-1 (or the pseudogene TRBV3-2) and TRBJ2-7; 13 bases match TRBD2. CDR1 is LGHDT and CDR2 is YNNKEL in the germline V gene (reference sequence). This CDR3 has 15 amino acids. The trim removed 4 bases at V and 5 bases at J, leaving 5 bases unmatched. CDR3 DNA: TGTGCCAGCAGCCCTCCCGGACTAGCGGGGGACGAGCAGTACTTC. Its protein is CASSPPGLAGDEQYF.